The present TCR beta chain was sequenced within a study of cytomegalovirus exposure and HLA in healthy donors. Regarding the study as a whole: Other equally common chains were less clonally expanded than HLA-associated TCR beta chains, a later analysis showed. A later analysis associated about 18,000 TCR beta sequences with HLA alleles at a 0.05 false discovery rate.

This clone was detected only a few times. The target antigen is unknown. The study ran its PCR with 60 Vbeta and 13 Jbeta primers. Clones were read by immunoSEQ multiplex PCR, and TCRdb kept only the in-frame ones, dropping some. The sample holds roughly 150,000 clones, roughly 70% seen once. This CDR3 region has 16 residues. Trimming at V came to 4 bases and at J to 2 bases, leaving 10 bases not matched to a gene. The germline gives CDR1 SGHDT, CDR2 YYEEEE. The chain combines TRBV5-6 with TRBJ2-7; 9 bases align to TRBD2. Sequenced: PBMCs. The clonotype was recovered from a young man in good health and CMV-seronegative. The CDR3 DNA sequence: TGTGCCAGCAGCGCCTCCGGGGGCGGGGGGGCCTACGAGCAGTACTTC. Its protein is CASSASGGGGAYEQYF.